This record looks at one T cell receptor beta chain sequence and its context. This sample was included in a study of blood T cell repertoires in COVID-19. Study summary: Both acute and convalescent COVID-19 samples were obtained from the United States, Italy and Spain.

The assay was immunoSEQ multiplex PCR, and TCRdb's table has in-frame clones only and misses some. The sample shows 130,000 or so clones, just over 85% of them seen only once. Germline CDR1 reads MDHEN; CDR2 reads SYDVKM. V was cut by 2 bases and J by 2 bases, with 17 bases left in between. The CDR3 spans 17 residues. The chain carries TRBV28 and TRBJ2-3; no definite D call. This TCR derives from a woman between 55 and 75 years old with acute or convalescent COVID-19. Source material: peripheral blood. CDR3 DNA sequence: TGTGCCAGCAGTTTAGGTTTGGGCAGGTCCGCCACAGATACGCAGTATTTT. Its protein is CASSLGLGRSATDTQYF.